One sample yielded the 32 T cell receptor beta chains listed below, sequenced in a study of cytomegalovirus exposure and HLA in healthy donors. The study ran its PCR with 60 Vbeta and 13 Jbeta primers. Clones were read by immunoSEQ multiplex PCR, and TCRdb kept only the in-frame ones, dropping some. The table lists more than 95,000 clones, about four fifths of them singletons. Sequencing was carried out using PBMCs. The receptors come from a woman in her seventies in good health and CMV-seropositive.

The genes are TRBV29-1 and TRBJ2-7, with TRBD1 as a possible D gene (6 bases). Between the trimmed V and J ends, which lost 1 base and 4 bases, there was a span of 8 bases. The CDR3 spans 12 residues. The germline V gene encodes CDR1 SQVTM and CDR2 ANQGSEA. The CDR3 DNA sequence: TGCAGCGTTGAAGGGGGGCGATACGAGCAGTACTTC. This translates into CSVEGGRYEQYF.

The chain joins TRBV28 to TRBJ2-5; D gene unclear. The CDR3 is 12 residues long. V was trimmed by 8 bases and J by 7 bases, leaving 14 bases between them. Per germline, CDR1 MDHEN and CDR2 SYDVKM. The CDR3 loop is CASEAFHGTQYF. CDR3 DNA: TGTGCCAGCGAGGCCTTCCACGGGACCCAGTACTTC. Variable domain in full (rest from reference TRBV28 and TRBJ2-5): DVKVTQSSRYLVKRTGEKVFLECVQDMDHENMFWYRQDPGLGLRLIYFSYDVKMKEKGDIPEGYSVSREKKERFSLILESASTNQTSMYLCASEAFHGTQYFGPGTRLLVL.

This clone was detected only once. The rearrangement links TRBV23-1 to TRBJ2-1; D gene uncertain. TRBV23-1 is an open reading frame whose function is uncertain. V gave up 7 bases and J gave up 8 bases, with 9 bases separating them. The CDR3 loop spans 11 amino acids. The CDR3 loop reads CASTHSHEQFF. The DNA for the CDR3 is TGCGCCAGCACTCACTCCCATGAGCAGTTCTTC.

V is TRBV7-6 and J is TRBJ2-7; 15 bases line up with TRBD2. With V trimmed by 5 bases and J by 3 bases, 5 bases remained unmatched. CDR1 is SGHVS, CDR2 FNYEAQ, per germline. CDR3 size: 16 residues. The CDR3 bases are TGTGCCAGCAGCGTTGGACTAGCGGGGGGGAACTACGAGCAGTACTTC. Its protein product is CASSVGLAGGNYEQYF.

This clone turned up a few times. The V and J genes are TRBV25-1 and TRBJ1-2; TRBD1 agrees at 8 bases. The germline gives CDR1 MGHDK, CDR2 SYGVNS. After removal of 8 bases from V and 8 bases from J, the junction contained 7 bases not matched to a gene. This CDR3 has 12 amino acids. CDR3 nucleotides: TGTGCCAGCGCGGACAGGGCAGGGGGCTACACCTTC. It translates to CASADRAGGYTF.

This clone was seen more than once but under ten times. The chain has TRBV2 and TRBJ2-4; D not certain. This CDR3 is built from 13 residues. The V gene lost 6 bases and the J gene lost 7 bases, with 13 bases spanning the gap. From germline, CDR1 is SNHLY and CDR2 FYNNEI. In DNA form, the CDR3 reads TGTGCCAGCAGCCGCCGACAAGAGAACATTCAGTACTTC. It is translated as CASSRRQENIQYF.

This sequence joins TRBV6-1 and TRBJ2-5; a weak D match, TRBD2 (5 bases). The germline gives CDR1 MNHNS, CDR2 SASEGT. V lost 4 bases, J lost 5 bases, and 14 bases lay in between. There are 14 residues in the CDR3. The CDR3 nucleotides are TGTGCCAGCAGTGTCGTGTCTAGAGGGGAGACCCAGTACTTC. Translation: CASSVVSRGETQYF.

V gene TRBV25-1 combines with J gene TRBJ2-6; 7 nucleotides agree with TRBD2. The length of the CDR3 is 16 residues. CDR1 is MGHDK, CDR2 SYGVNS, per germline. J gave up 2 bases and V 7 bases, and 8 bases lay outside the gene matches. In DNA form, the CDR3 reads TGTGCCAGCACCCACGCGGGAGATGCTGGGGCCAACGTCCTGACTTTC. It specifies CASTHAGDAGANVLTF.

This clone has just a few counts. V usage is TRBV19 and J usage is TRBJ1-1, with 7 bases fitting TRBD1. V shed 4 bases, J shed 1 base, and the junction held 12 bases outside the gene matches. CDR1 LNHDA and CDR2 SQIVND come from the germline V gene (reference sequence). The CDR3 has 17 amino acids. Here the CDR3 reads CASSTGQDSSGNTEAFF. CDR3 sequence (DNA): TGTGCCAGTAGTACCGGACAGGATTCCTCGGGGAACACTGAAGCTTTCTTT. Filled out from reference TRBV19 and TRBJ1-1, the complete variable domain reads DGGITQSPKYLFRKEGQNVTLSCEQNLNHDAMYWYRQDPGQGLRLIYYSQIVNDFQKGDIAEGYSVSREKKESFPLTVTSAQKNPTAFYLCASSTGQDSSGNTEAFFGQGTRLTVV.

The chain recombines TRBV7-2 with TRBJ1-5; D possibly corresponds to TRBD1 (6 bases). With 3 bases removed from V and 3 bases from J, the gap between germline ends came to 12 bases. The CDR3 consists of 15 residues. Germline assignment: CDR1 SGHTA and CDR2 FQGNSA. The CDR3 coding sequence is TGTGCCAGCAGCTTCGACCGGACAGACAATCAGCCCCAGCATTTT. Residues: CASSFDRTDNQPQHF.

V and J are TRBV28 and TRBJ1-1; D is uncertain. The CDR3 has 12 residues. Germline V gene sequence: CDR1 MDHEN, CDR2 SYDVKM. The V and J ends lost 5 bases and 4 bases respectively, with 8 bases between them. Written as DNA, the CDR3 is TGTGCCAGCAGTCGTCCTCGCACTGAAGCTTTCTTT. Translation: CASSRPRTEAFF. Using reference TRBV28 and TRBJ1-1 for the parts outside the CDR3, the full variable domain is DVKVTQSSRYLVKRTGEKVFLECVQDMDHENMFWYRQDPGLGLRLIYFSYDVKMKEKGDIPEGYSVSREKKERFSLILESASTNQTSMYLCASSRPRTEAFFGQGTRLTVV.

V and J are TRBV5-1 and TRBJ2-7; 7 positions agree with TRBD1. The CDR3 spans 16 residues. CDR1 is SGHRS, CDR2 YFSETQ, per germline. V lost 5 bases to trimming and J lost 2 bases; unmatched junction nucleotides: 13. In nucleotides, the CDR3 is TGCGCCAGCAGTACCTATACCGGACAGGCAGCCTACGAGCAGTACTTC. Its translation: CASSTYTGQAAYEQYF.

The V and J genes are TRBV11-2 and TRBJ1-4; 7 bases match TRBD1. The germline gives CDR1 SGHAT, CDR2 FQNNGV. The CDR3 runs 14 residues. The ends lost 5 bases at V and 8 bases at J; junction bases unmatched: 8. The DNA for the CDR3 is TGTGCCAGCAGCCTCATGGGGACAGAAGAAAAACTGTTTTTT. Its translation: CASSLMGTEEKLFF.

The chain links TRBV9 to TRBJ2-3; D unclear. The CDR3 totals 14 residues. Looked up from germline, CDR1 is SGDLS and CDR2 is YYNGEE. The ends were cut back, 3 bases at V and 0 bases at J, with 8 bases in the middle. The CDR3 bases are TGTGCCAGCAGCGCTACGGGTAGCACAGATACGCAGTATTTT. Its protein product is CASSATGSTDTQYF. The full variable domain, with the rest looked up from reference TRBV9 and TRBJ2-3, is DSGVTQTPKHLITATGQRVTLRCSPRSGDLSVYWYQQSLDQGLQFLIQYYNGEERAKGNILERFSAQQFPDLHSELNLSSLELGDSALYFCASSATGSTDTQYFGPGTRLTVL.

The rearrangement links TRBV7-2 to TRBJ1-5, with D unresolved. The CDR3 is 13 amino acids. V lost 5 bases to trimming and J lost 1 base, with 6 bases between them. Germline CDR1 reads SGHTA; CDR2 reads FQGNSA. DNA of the CDR3: TGTGCCAGCAGCACCCAGAGCAATCAGCCCCAGCATTTT. Encoded protein: CASSTQSNQPQHF.

V usage is TRBV5-6 and J usage is TRBJ2-5; 9 bases are shared with TRBD2. This CDR3 region has 15 residues. Germline loops: CDR1 SGHDT, CDR2 YYEEEE. With 0 bases clipped from V and 5 bases from J, the junction kept 5 bases outside the gene matches. The CDR3 sequence: CASSLVLAGMETQYF. The DNA for the CDR3 is TGTGCCAGCAGCTTGGTGCTAGCGGGAATGGAGACCCAGTACTTC.

The rearrangement uses TRBV28 and TRBJ1-6, with a possible D match to TRBD1 (6 bases). Germline CDR1 MDHEN, CDR2 SYDVKM. The CDR3 runs 16 residues. Deletions cut 5 bases from V and 5 bases from J, with 16 bases between. The CDR3 bases are TGTGCCAGCAGTATATTCGAGGGACAAAATAATTCACCCCTCCACTTT. It is translated as CASSIFEGQNNSPLHF.

V gene TRBV19 combines with J gene TRBJ1-2; D remains unclear. The CDR3 consists of 14 residues. Germline V gene sequence: CDR1 LNHDA, CDR2 SQIVND (reference sequence). Trimming pared 6 bases from V and 5 bases from J, leaving 16 bases between. CDR3 DNA sequence: TGTGCCAGTAGCTCCCTCGGGGTGGGATATGGCTACACCTTC. Its translation: CASSSLGVGYGYTF.

The rearrangement joins TRBV11-2 to TRBJ2-7; maybe TRBD1 (5 bases). V was trimmed by 3 bases and J by 3 bases, leaving 9 bases between them. This CDR3 region has 13 residues. Germline loops: CDR1 SGHAT, CDR2 FQNNGV. The CDR3 reads CASSFSDSYEQYF. The CDR3 bases are TGTGCCAGCAGCTTCTCCGACAGCTACGAGCAGTACTTC.

A remark on this clone: Other DNA sequences in this specimen translate into the identical CDR3. The chain links TRBV4-1 to TRBJ2-5; TRBD2 aligns across 7 bases. V lost 3 bases, J lost 3 bases, and 7 bases stayed unmatched. The CDR3 has 15 amino acids. In germline, CDR1 is MGHRA, CDR2 YSYEKL. The CDR3 DNA reads as TGCGCCAGCAGCCACCAACTGGCGGGAGAAGAGACCCAGTACTTC. Its translation is CASSHQLAGEETQYF.

This clone was counted a few times. Other DNA sequences in this specimen translate into the identical CDR3. The V and J genes are TRBV19 and TRBJ2-3, with 10 bases identical to TRBD1. Germline values: CDR1 LNHDA, CDR2 SQIVND (reference sequence). Unmatched junction bases numbered 5, after V lost 6 bases and J lost 2 bases. This CDR3 contains 15 residues. The DNA for the CDR3 is TGTGCCAGTAGGGACAGGGGGTCTTACACAGATACGCAGTATTTT. This sequence encodes CASRDRGSYTDTQYF.

About this clone: An end of the junction differs from the germline gene, which may be a read error. The chain carries TRBV5-5 and TRBJ2-7; perhaps TRBD2 as D (5 bases). Germline V gene data show CDR1 as SGHKS and CDR2 as YYEKEE (reference sequence). CDR3 length equals 15 residues. CDR3 residues: CASSPFSEGLYEQYF. CDR3 in DNA: TGTGCCAGCAGCCCGTTTAGTGAGGGCCTATACGAGCAGTACTTT.

V gene TRBV10-3 combines with J gene TRBJ2-2, with 15 bases identical to TRBD2. Unmatched junction bases numbered 14, after V lost 10 bases and J lost 5 bases. The CDR3 is 18 residues long. CDR1 and CDR2 (germline): ENHRY, SYGVKD. The chain's CDR3 is CATRSGTSGGPGTGELFF. The CDR3, as DNA: TGTGCCACCAGGTCCGGGACTAGCGGGGGGCCCGGAACCGGGGAGCTGTTTTTT.

This chain connects TRBV6-1 to TRBJ2-7; 9 bases agree with TRBD1. The germline gives CDR1 MNHNS, CDR2 SASEGT. Unmatched junction bases numbered 5, after V lost 5 bases and J lost 6 bases. The CDR3 spans 13 residues. The DNA of the CDR3 is TGTGCCAGCAGTTCAGACAGGGGGTCCGAGCAGTACTTC. Amino acid sequence: CASSSDRGSEQYF.

The chain combines TRBV15 with TRBJ1-1; no clear D. Germline assignment: CDR1 LNHNV and CDR2 YYDKDF (reference sequence). The CDR3 contains 14 residues. V was clipped by 0 bases and J by 11 bases, with 16 bases between them. CDR3 sequence reads: CATSRDWRENEAFF. CDR3 nucleotides: TGTGCCACCAGCAGAGATTGGAGAGAGAATGAGGCTTTCTTT.

V and J are TRBV21-1 and TRBJ2-7; the D call in the table, TRBD1, was not verified against the DNA. TRBV21-1 corresponds to a pseudogene. The CDR3 is made up of 17 amino acids. CDR3 residues: CASSKGKASQGMGEQYF. CDR3 bases: TGTGCCAGCAGCAAGGGCAAAGCCTCACAGGGGATGGGCGAGCAGTACTTC.

The V and J genes are TRBV7-9 and TRBJ2-5; 8 bases map to TRBD2. The CDR3 is made up of 15 amino acids. After removal of 4 bases from V and 7 bases from J, the junction contained 11 bases not matched to a gene. CDR1 and CDR2 (germline): SEHNR, FQNEAQ (reference sequence). The CDR3 nucleotides read TGTGCCAGCAGCTCTAGCGGGCCAAAGAGGGGGACCCAGTACTTC. This sequence encodes CASSSSGPKRGTQYF.

This clone was seen a few times. The rearrangement links TRBV10-1 to TRBJ2-3, with D tentatively TRBD1 (5 bases). V shed 4 bases and J shed 2 bases, with 7 bases lying between them. The germline gives CDR1 WNHNN, CDR2 SYGVQD (reference sequence). CDR3 size: 13 residues. CDR3 nucleotide sequence: TGCGCCAGCAGTGGACAGATCACAGATACGCAGTATTTT. It translates to CASSGQITDTQYF.

This clone was found once. The V call is TRBV28, the J call TRBJ1-3; TRBD1 might be the D (6 bases). CDR1 is MDHEN and CDR2 is SYDVKM in the germline V gene. The germline V and J ends were trimmed by 7 bases and 2 bases, with 18 bases remaining between them. The CDR3 runs 16 residues. The CDR3 DNA is TGTGCCAGCAAGGAGGACAGTGGAGCTACTGGAAACACCATATATTTT. Amino acid sequence: CASKEDSGATGNTIYF.

The V and J genes are TRBV9 and TRBJ1-1; D not certain. Trimming pared 4 bases from V and 1 base from J, leaving 11 bases between. The CDR3 has 14 residues. CDR1 SGDLS and CDR2 YYNGEE come from the germline V gene. Written as DNA, the CDR3 is TGTGCCAGCAGCCCAAAGCTCAAGAACACTGAAGCTTTCTTT. This sequence encodes CASSPKLKNTEAFF. Complete variable domain (other parts from reference TRBV9 and TRBJ1-1): DSGVTQTPKHLITATGQRVTLRCSPRSGDLSVYWYQQSLDQGLQFLIQYYNGEERAKGNILERFSAQQFPDLHSELNLSSLELGDSALYFCASSPKLKNTEAFFGQGTRLTVV.

The V gene is TRBV9, the J gene TRBJ2-3, with TRBD1 matching over 7 bases. The CDR3 loop spans 15 amino acids. V trimming: 4 bases; J trimming: 1 base; junction bases outside the gene matches: 6. Germline V gene sequence: CDR1 SGDLS, CDR2 YYNGEE. This chain's CDR3 is CASSIVQGGTDTQYF. CDR3 coding DNA: TGTGCCAGCAGCATCGTGCAGGGGGGCACAGATACGCAGTATTTT.

The rearrangement links TRBV6-4 to TRBJ2-3, with D perhaps matching TRBD1 (6 bases). Germline-derived CDR1 and CDR2 are MRHNA and SNTAGT. With 6 bases removed from V and 1 base from J, the gap between germline ends came to 8 bases. This CDR3 spans 13 amino acids. CDR3 coding DNA: TGTGCCAGCAGCCACAGGGGCACAGATACGCAGTATTTT. As protein: CASSHRGTDTQYF.